One T cell receptor beta chain is described in this entry. The PCR ran on 60 Vbeta and 13 Jbeta primers. Profiling relied on immunoSEQ multiplex PCR, and the TCRdb table lists in-frame clones only, not all of them. The data contain about 77,000 clones, nearly 80% of them seen just once; the ten biggest clones take up 3.5% to 4.5%. The entry originates in a study of cytomegalovirus exposure and HLA in healthy donors. This CDR3 region has 13 residues. V lost 6 bases and J 7 bases, leaving 16 bases between the germline ends. Germline loops: CDR1 MDHEN, CDR2 SYDVKM. The specimen sequenced was PBMCs. The chain has TRBV28 and TRBJ2-7, with D perhaps matching TRBD1 (6 bases). The sequence was collected from a middle-aged man in good health and CMV-seronegative. Here the CDR3 DNA reads TGTGCCAGCAGCGCAACAGGGCTACGGGAGCAGTACTTC. This gives the protein CASSATGLREQYF.